This TCR beta chain stems from a study of long-term antiretroviral therapy in people with HIV. Researchers report immunoSEQ v3.0 was run at survey level. The target of sequencing was about 40,000-50,000 T-cell genomes per sample. Here immunoSEQ multiplex PCR was the method, and the copy in TCRdb shows in-frame clones only, minus some. The sample includes under 30,000 clones, 81% seen only once; the top ten take roughly 16%. On this clone: Its antigen remains unknown.

General study findings and limits: For ART adherence, viral resistance and therapy changes, no data were available. Control repertoires displayed wider CDR3 length ranges than the HIV repertoires.

Trimming stripped 0 bases from V and 5 bases from J, with 11 bases between. Per germline, CDR1 SGHRS and CDR2 YFSETQ. The CDR3 is made up of 14 amino acids. It was in the United States that all participants with HIV were treated. This sequence was found in a woman under 30 with HIV. The sample was unsorted PBMCs, taken at the start of antiretroviral therapy, before treatment. The V call is TRBV5-1, the J call TRBJ1-1; TRBD1 might be the D (6 bases). In DNA form, the CDR3 reads TGCGCCAGCAGCTTGGCCCGGGGGCGGACTGAAGCTTTCTTT. It is translated as CASSLARGRTEAFF.